This paragraph covers one TCR beta chain sequence. Antigen: not known. Germline trimming cut 6 bases from V and 7 bases from J; bases unmatched to any gene: 6. This CDR3 region has 14 residues. CDR1 and CDR2 (germline): MGHDK, SYGVNS. These data come from a study of blood T cells in healthy people across ages. Study conclusions and caveats: Strong correlation was found linking TCR beta diversity to naive T cell percentage. In older individuals, TCR beta diversity per million T cells was lower, falling roughly linearly with age.

The authors ran a second PCR of about 7 to 11 cycles using a sample-barcoded 5' primer and a J-beta primer mix. TCRdb recomputed calls from the 5' RACE reads with MiXCR, one row per CDR3 protein. This sample has about 750,000 distinct CDR3 sequences, with about 53% found just once. The TCR sequence derives from a man older than 75 in good health. The sequenced sample consisted of blood. The chain couples TRBV25-1 to TRBJ1-6, with TRBD1 matching over 7 bases. CDR3 DNA: TGTGCCAGCAGGGCACCGGGACAGAATTCACCCCTCCACTTT. Its protein product is CASRAPGQNSPLHF.